Following are 8 T cell receptor beta chains from one sample sequenced in a study of blood T cell repertoires in COVID-19. Sequencing was performed with immunoSEQ multiplex PCR; in TCRdb, only in-frame clones are kept and a portion is missing. The top ten hold under 3.5% of the sample, which has 270,000 or so clones, around 86% seen once. The sample consisted of peripheral blood. These receptors came from a woman aged 25 to 39 with active or convalescent COVID-19.

This clone has only one observation. The same CDR3 also results from other DNA sequences found in this sample. V gene TRBV18 combines with J gene TRBJ2-7, with TRBD1 identical over 9 bases. This CDR3 is 13 amino acids long. Germline values: CDR1 KGHSH, CDR2 LQKENI. The trim removed 4 bases at V and 3 bases at J, leaving 1 base unmatched. CDR3 region: CASSQGQGYEQYF. Written as DNA, the CDR3 is TGTGCCAGCTCACAGGGACAGGGCTACGAGCAGTACTTC.

This clone was found a few times. The V call is TRBV7-2, the J call TRBJ1-2; 8 bases fit TRBD1. CDR1 SGHTA and CDR2 FQGNSA come from the germline V gene. The CDR3 covers 18 residues. V lost 5 bases and J lost 0; bases outside the gene matches: 14. CDR3 nucleotide sequence: TGTGCCAGCAGCACACGTGCTCGGGACAGGATTTCTAACTATGGCTACACCTTC. This translates into CASSTRARDRISNYGYTF.

In the case of this clone: This same CDR3 is encoded by further DNA sequences in the sample. The chain uses TRBV11-2 and TRBJ2-5; TRBD2 agrees at 13 bases. CDR3 length: 17 amino acids. Germline CDR1 reads SGHAT; CDR2 reads FQNNGV. Trimming at V came to 2 bases and at J to 8 bases, leaving 11 bases not matched to a gene. CDR3 sequence reads: CASSLRTSGGGAGTQYF. The CDR3 region has the DNA TGTGCCAGCAGCTTAAGGACTAGCGGGGGAGGGGCGGGCACCCAGTACTTC.

The chain combines TRBV6-1 with TRBJ1-4; D remains ambiguous. Germline V gives CDR1 MNHNS, CDR2 SASEGT. Trimming took off 2 bases at V and 5 bases at J, with 12 bases between the two ends. This CDR3 is built from 15 residues. The CDR3 DNA reads TGTGCCAGCAGTGAAACAATGGCCGTAAATGAAAAACTGTTTTTT. Translation gives CASSETMAVNEKLFF.

The CDR3 spells CASSLAGGYGYTF. CDR3 DNA: TGTGCCAGCAGCTTGGCCGGGGGCTATGGCTACACCTTC. The V gene is TRBV5-5, the J gene TRBJ1-2; a possible D gene is TRBD1 (5 bases). Germline V gene lookup returns CDR1 SGHKS and CDR2 YYEKEE (reference sequence). CDR3 length: 13 amino acids. V was cut by 0 bases and J by 4 bases, with 7 bases left in between.

The rearrangement joins TRBV19 to TRBJ1-6; the match to TRBD1 covers 11 bases. V gave up 10 bases and J gave up 7 bases; unmatched junction bases: 12. This CDR3 comprises 16 residues. Germline V gene data show CDR1 as LNHDA and CDR2 as SQIVND (reference sequence). CDR3 nucleotides: TGTGCCACTAAAGGGACAGGGGGAGTCAAAAATTCACCCCTCCACTTT. It is translated as CATKGTGGVKNSPLHF.

The chain couples TRBV3-1 (or the pseudogene TRBV3-2) to TRBJ2-5, with D possibly being TRBD2 (6 bases). Trimming cost V 1 base and J 3 bases, with 12 bases left between them. The CDR3 is 15 amino acids. CDR1 LGHDT and CDR2 YNNKEL come from the germline V gene (reference sequence). CDR3 in DNA: TGTGCCAGCAGCCAAGCTGTTGCGGGGAAAGAGACCCAGTACTTC. Encoded protein: CASSQAVAGKETQYF.

This sequence joins TRBV7-2 and TRBJ2-5; 7 bases map to TRBD1. With V trimmed by 1 base and J by 2 bases, 4 bases remained unmatched. CDR1 and CDR2 from the germline V gene are SGHTA and FQGNSA. The CDR3 extends over 15 amino acids. The CDR3 loop reads CASSLEGQKQETQYF. The CDR3 DNA follows: TGTGCCAGCAGCTTAGAGGGACAGAAACAAGAGACCCAGTACTTC.